These T cell receptor beta chains were read from a single sample in a study of blood T cell repertoires in COVID-19. Method: immunoSEQ multiplex PCR; TCRdb's copy keeps in-frame clones and lacks some. The sample contains some 220,000 clones, approximately 84% of which appear only once. Specimen: peripheral blood. These receptors all come from a woman aged 25 to 45 who had recovered from COVID-19. CDR3s include the opening cysteine and the closing phenylalanine or tryptophan. Each record gives: V gene, CDR3 protein.

v_call: TRBV28; cdr3_aa: CASTLTSVGVYTGELFF
v_call: TRBV4-1; cdr3_aa: CASSQEPPRGSQGTEAFF
v_call: TRBV3-1/TRBV3-2; cdr3_aa: CASSHSGSEQYF
v_call: TRBV9; cdr3_aa: CASSATGNAEAFF
v_call: TRBV27; cdr3_aa: CASSGGAFYGYTF
v_call: TRBV5-1; cdr3_aa: CASSLGQPGNTIYF
v_call: TRBV7-6; cdr3_aa: CASSRGTAGTSGVYEQYF
v_call: TRBV19; cdr3_aa: CASSASGAGGYEQYF
v_call: TRBV6-1; cdr3_aa: CASSEIWATGANVLTF
v_call: TRBV6-5; cdr3_aa: CASRYRRTSLNEQFF
v_call: TRBV24-1; cdr3_aa: CATSDPDSYEQYF
v_call: TRBV5-1; cdr3_aa: CASSPSPSDYNEQFF
v_call: TRBV13; cdr3_aa: CASSRYRLSPLHF
v_call: TRBV7-9; cdr3_aa: CASSLVGQGRRTEAFF
v_call: TRBV5-1; cdr3_aa: CASSLDVGGTQYF
v_call: TRBV7-8; cdr3_aa: CASSLRGTGNTIYF
v_call: TRBV7-3; cdr3_aa: CASSLGGRVGETQYF
v_call: TRBV19; cdr3_aa: CASSINPAGGYEQYF
v_call: TRBV27; cdr3_aa: CASSPLDRGPTGELFF
v_call: TRBV10-3; cdr3_aa: CAISESGTGGAGHTF
v_call: TRBV7-3; cdr3_aa: CASSLGQGVYNEQFF
v_call: TRBV30; cdr3_aa: CAWSSGRDNEQFF
v_call: TRBV28; cdr3_aa: CASTLEAYSNQPQHF
v_call: TRBV7-9; cdr3_aa: CASSTSADTQYF
v_call: TRBV19; cdr3_aa: CASSVTGYGTEAFF
v_call: TRBV5-4; cdr3_aa: CASSFDRPNYGYTF
v_call: TRBV2; cdr3_aa: CASRGDISNQPQHF
v_call: TRBV30; cdr3_aa: CAWSLGPVAEAFF
v_call: TRBV11-3; cdr3_aa: CASSGRTLPGELFF
v_call: TRBV30; cdr3_aa: CAWSVRETGLAGDHTDTQYF
v_call: TRBV29-1; cdr3_aa: CSAHRGGNIQYF
v_call: TRBV7-2; cdr3_aa: CASSAHKNQPQHF
v_call: TRBV7-9; cdr3_aa: CASTVGDRTHTDTQYF
v_call: TRBV9; cdr3_aa: CASSPRTSIGEQFF